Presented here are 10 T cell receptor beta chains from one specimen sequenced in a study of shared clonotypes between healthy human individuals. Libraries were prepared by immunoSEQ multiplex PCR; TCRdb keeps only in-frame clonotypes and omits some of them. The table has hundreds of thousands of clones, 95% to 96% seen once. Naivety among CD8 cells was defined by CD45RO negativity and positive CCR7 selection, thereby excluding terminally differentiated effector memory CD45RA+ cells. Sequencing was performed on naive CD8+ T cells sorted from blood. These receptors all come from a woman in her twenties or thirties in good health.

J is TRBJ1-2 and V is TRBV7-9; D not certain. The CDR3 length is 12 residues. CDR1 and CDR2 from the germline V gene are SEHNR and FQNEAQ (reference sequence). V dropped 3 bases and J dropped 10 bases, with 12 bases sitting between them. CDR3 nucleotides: TGTGCCAGCAGCTTGGTTGCCGGCGACTACACCTTC. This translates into CASSLVAGDYTF.

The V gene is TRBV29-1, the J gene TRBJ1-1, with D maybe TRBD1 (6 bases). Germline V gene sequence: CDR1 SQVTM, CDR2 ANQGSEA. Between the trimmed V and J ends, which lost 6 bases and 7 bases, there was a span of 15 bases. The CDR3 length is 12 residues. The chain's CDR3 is CSVGSGTLEAFF. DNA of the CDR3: TGCAGCGTGGGTAGCGGGACACTTGAAGCTTTCTTT.

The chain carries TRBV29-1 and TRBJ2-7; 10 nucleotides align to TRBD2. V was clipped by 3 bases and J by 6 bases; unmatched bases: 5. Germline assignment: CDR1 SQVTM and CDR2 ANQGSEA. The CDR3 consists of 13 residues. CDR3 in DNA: TGCAGCGTTGATCTAGCGGGAGCGGGCGAGCAGTACTTC. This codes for CSVDLAGAGEQYF.

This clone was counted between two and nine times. The CDR3: CASSLSEPYEQYF. For the CDR3, the DNA is TGTGCCAGCAGCTTATCTGAACCCTACGAGCAGTACTTC. The chain employs TRBV7-9 and TRBJ2-7; no clear D. This CDR3 has 13 amino acids. The V end lost 2 bases, the J end lost 2 bases, and 7 bases lay between the germline ends. The germline V gene encodes CDR1 SEHNR and CDR2 FQNEAQ (reference sequence).

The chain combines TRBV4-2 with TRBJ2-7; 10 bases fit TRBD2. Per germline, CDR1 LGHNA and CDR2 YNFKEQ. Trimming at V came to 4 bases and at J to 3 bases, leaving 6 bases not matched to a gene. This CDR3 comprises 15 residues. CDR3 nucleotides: TGTGCCAGCAGCCGGGCAGCGGGAGGGATCTACGAGCAGTACTTC. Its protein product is CASSRAAGGIYEQYF.

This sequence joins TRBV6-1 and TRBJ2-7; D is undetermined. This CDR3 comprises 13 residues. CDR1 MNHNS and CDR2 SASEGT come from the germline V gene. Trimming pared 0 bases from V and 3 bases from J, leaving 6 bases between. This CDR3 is CASSEALYYEQYF. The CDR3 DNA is TGTGCCAGCAGTGAAGCTTTATACTACGAGCAGTACTTC.

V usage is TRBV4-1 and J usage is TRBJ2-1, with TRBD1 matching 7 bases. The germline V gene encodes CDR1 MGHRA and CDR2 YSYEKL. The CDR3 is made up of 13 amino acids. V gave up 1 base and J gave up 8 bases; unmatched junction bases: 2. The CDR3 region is CASSQAGGHEQFF. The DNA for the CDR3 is TGCGCCAGCAGCCAAGCAGGGGGACATGAGCAGTTCTTC.

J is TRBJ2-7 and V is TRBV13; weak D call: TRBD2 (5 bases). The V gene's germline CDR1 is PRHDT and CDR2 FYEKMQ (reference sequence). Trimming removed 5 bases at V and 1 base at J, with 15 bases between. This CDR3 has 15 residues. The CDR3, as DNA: TGTGCCAGCAGCCTAAAAGCGGAGCAATCCTACGAGCAGTACTTC. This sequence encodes CASSLKAEQSYEQYF.

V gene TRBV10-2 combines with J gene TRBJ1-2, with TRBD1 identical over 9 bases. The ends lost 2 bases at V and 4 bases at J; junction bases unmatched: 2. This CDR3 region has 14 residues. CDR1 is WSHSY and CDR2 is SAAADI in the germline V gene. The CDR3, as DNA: TGCGCCAGCAGTGAGGGACAGGGGACCTATGGCTACACCTTC. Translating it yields CASSEGQGTYGYTF.

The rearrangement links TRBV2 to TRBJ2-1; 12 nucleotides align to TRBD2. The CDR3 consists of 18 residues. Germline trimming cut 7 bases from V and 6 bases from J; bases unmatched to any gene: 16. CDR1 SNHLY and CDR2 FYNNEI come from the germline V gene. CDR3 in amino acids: CASIRTSGNPSAGNEQFF. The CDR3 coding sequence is TGTGCCAGCATCCGGACTAGCGGGAACCCTTCGGCAGGCAATGAGCAGTTCTTC.